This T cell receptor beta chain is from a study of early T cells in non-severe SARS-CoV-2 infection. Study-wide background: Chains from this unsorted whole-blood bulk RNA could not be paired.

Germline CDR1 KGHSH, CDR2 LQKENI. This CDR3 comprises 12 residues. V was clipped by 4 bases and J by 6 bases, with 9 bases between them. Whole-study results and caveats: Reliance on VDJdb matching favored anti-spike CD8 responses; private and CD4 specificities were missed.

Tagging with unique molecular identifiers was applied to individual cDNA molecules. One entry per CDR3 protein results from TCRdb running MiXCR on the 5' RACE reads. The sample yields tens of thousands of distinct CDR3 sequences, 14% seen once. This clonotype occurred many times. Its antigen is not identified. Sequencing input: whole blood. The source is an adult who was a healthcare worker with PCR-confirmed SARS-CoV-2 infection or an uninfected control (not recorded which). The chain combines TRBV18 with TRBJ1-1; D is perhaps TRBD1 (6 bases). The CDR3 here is CASSRGGAEAFF. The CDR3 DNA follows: TGTGCCAGCTCACGAGGGGGGGCTGAAGCTTTCTTT.